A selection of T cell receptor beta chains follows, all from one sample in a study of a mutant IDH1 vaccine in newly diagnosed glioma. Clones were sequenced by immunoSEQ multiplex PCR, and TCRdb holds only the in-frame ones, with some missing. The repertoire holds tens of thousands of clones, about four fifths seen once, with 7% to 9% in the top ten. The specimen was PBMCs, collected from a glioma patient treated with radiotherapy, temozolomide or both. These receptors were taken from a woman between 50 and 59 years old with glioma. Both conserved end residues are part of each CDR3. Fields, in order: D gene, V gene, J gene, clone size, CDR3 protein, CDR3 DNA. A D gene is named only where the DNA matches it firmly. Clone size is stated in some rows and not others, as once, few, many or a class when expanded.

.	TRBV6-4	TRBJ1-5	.	CASSEGRHQPQHF	TGTGCCAGCAGTGAAGGGAGGCATCAGCCCCAGCATTTT
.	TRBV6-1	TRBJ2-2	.	CASSSGLSSGELFF	TGTGCCAGCAGCTCGGGCCTAAGCTCCGGGGAGCTGTTTTTT
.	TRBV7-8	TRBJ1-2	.	CASTNRGQGYGYTF	TGTGCCAGCACCAACCGGGGGCAGGGCTATGGCTACACCTTC
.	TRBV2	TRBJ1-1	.	CASTSNMNTEAFF	TGTGCCAGCACGAGTAACATGAACACTGAAGCTTTCTTT
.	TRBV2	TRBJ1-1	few	CASSDSGWTEAFF	TGTGCCAGCAGTGATTCGGGGTGGACTGAAGCTTTCTTT
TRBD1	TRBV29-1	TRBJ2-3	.	CSVIQGADTQYF	TGCAGCGTCATACAGGGGGCAGATACGCAGTATTTT
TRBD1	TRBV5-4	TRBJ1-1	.	CASSLKGTGGALF	TGTGCCAGCAGCTTGAAGGGGACAGGGGGCGCTCTCTTT
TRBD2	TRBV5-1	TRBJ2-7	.	CASRASGGTSTYEQYF	TGCGCCAGCAGGGCGTCCGGGGGGACCTCCACCTACGAGCAGTACTTC
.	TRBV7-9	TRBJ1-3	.	CASSLTNSGNTIYF	TGTGCCAGCAGCTTAACGAACTCTGGAAACACCATATATTTT
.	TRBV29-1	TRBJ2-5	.	CSATTDRQETQYF	TGCAGCGCGACCACTGACAGGCAAGAGACCCAGTACTTC
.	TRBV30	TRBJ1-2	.	CAWSSLNNFYGYTF	TGTGCCTGGAGTTCCCTCAACAACTTCTATGGCTACACCTTC
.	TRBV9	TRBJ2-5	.	CASSVGPEGTQYF	TGTGCCAGCAGCGTAGGTCCGGAGGGGACCCAGTACTTC
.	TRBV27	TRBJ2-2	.	CASTLRLVETNTGELFF	TGTGCCAGCACTTTAAGGCTTGTAGAGACGAACACCGGGGAGCTGTTTTTT
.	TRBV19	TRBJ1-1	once	CAVSYGGRGTEAFF	TGTGCCGTCTCGTATGGGGGGCGCGGCACTGAAGCTTTCTTT
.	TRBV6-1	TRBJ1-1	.	CASRRGGDTEAFF	TGTGCCAGCAGGCGGGGGGGGGACACTGAAGCTTTCTTT
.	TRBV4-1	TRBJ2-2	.	CASSQDSPQGRGTGELFF	TGCGCCAGCAGCCAAGATAGTCCCCAGGGGCGGGGGACCGGGGAGCTGTTTTTT
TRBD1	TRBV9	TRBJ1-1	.	CASSGIQGSVSEAFF	TGTGCCAGCAGCGGAATACAGGGGAGTGTCTCTGAAGCTTTCTTT
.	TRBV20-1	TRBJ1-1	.	CSAKSTTAAFF	TGCAGTGCTAAATCGACAACTGCTGCTTTCTTT
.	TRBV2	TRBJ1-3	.	CASGRGSGNTIYF	TGTGCCAGCGGAAGAGGCTCTGGAAACACCATATATTTT
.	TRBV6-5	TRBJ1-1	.	CASSYRRDGRAFF	TGTGCCAGCAGCTATAGACGGGATGGGAGAGCTTTCTTT
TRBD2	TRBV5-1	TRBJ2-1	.	CASSLAGGLAGGSWSYNEQFF	TGCGCCAGCAGCTTGGCCGGGGGACTAGCGGGGGGGAGCTGGTCCTACAATGAGCAGTTCTTC
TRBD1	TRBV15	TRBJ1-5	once	CATSRGQGAFLSNQPQHF	TGTGCCACCAGCAGAGGACAGGGGGCCTTTCTTAGCAATCAGCCCCAGCATTTT
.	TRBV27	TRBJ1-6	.	CASSLNGYNSPLHF	TGTGCCAGCAGTTTAAACGGCTATAATTCACCCCTCCACTTT
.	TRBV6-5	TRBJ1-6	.	CASRYGQSSYNSPLHF	TGTGCCAGCAGATACGGACAGAGCTCCTATAATTCACCCCTCCACTTT
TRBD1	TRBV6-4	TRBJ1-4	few	CASSDDRVNEKLFF	TGTGCCAGCAGTGACGACAGGGTAAATGAAAAACTGTTTTTT
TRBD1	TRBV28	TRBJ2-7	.	CASSFRDRPTYEQYF	TGTGCCAGCAGTTTCCGGGACAGGCCGACCTACGAGCAGTACTTC
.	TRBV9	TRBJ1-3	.	CASSPQGGLGNTIYF	TGTGCCAGCAGCCCGCAGGGAGGCCTCGGAAACACCATATATTTT
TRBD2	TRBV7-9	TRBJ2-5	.	CASSFSGGAGETQYF	TGTGCCAGCAGCTTTAGCGGGGGGGCCGGAGAGACCCAGTACTTC
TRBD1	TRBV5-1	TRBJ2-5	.	CASSLGPTGGGETQYF	TGCGCCAGCAGCTTGGGCCCGACAGGGGGAGGTGAGACCCAGTACTTC
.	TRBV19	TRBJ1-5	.	CASSIRWAQGSNQPQHF	TGTGCCAGTAGTATAAGGTGGGCACAAGGGAGCAATCAGCCCCAGCATTTT
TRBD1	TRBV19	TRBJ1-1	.	CASSTQSPGQGKGTEAFF	TGTGCCAGTAGTACTCAATCCCCCGGACAGGGAAAGGGAACTGAAGCTTTCTTT
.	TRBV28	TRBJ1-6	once	CASSLAGYSNSPLHF	TGTGCCAGCAGTTTAGCGGGGTACTCGAATTCACCCCTCCACTTT
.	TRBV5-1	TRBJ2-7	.	CASSLERSSYEQYF	TGCGCCAGCAGCTTGGAACGGAGCTCCTACGAGCAGTACTTC
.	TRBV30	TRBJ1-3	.	CAWSAGNTIYF	TGTGCCTGGAGTGCTGGAAACACCATATATTTT
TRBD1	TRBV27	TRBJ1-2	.	CASRSNDRESGYTF	TGTGCCAGCAGGTCTAACGACAGGGAGTCTGGCTACACCTTC
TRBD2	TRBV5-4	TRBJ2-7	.	CASSLGGGGVSYEQYF	TGTGCCAGCAGCTTAGGTGGCGGGGGTGTCTCCTACGAGCAGTACTTC
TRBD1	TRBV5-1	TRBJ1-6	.	CASSIETGGHNSPLHF	TGCGCCAGCAGCATAGAGACAGGGGGGCATAATTCACCCCTCCACTTT
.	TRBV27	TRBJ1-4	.	CASSLVPTGEKLFF	TGTGCCAGCAGTTTAGTACCGACGGGGGAAAAACTGTTTTTT
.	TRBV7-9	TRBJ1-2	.	CASRDTFYGYTF	TGTGCCAGCAGGGATACGTTCTATGGCTACACCTTC
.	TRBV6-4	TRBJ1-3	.	CASSAQAGNTIYF	TGTGCCAGCAGTGCCCAGGCTGGAAACACCATATATTTT
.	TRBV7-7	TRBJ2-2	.	CASSLGNANTGELFF	TGTGCTAGCAGCTTAGGGAACGCGAACACCGGGGAGCTGTTTTTT
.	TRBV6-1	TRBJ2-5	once	CASSEERETQYF	TGTGCCAGCAGTGAGGAGAGGGAGACCCAGTACTTC
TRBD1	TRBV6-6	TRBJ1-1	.	CASSYPTGSEAFF	TGTGCCAGCAGTTACCCGACAGGGTCTGAAGCTTTCTTT
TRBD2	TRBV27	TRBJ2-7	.	CASRTSGGYEQYF	TGTGCCAGCCGGACTAGCGGCGGGTACGAGCAGTACTTC
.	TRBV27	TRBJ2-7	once	CASSLVGGEQYF	TGTGCCAGCAGTTTAGTAGGGGGCGAGCAGTACTTC
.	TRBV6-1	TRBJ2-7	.	CASSETRGLEQYF	TGTGCCAGCAGTGAGACGAGGGGACTCGAGCAGTACTTC
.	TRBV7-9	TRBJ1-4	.	CASGTGGITNEKLFF	TGTGCCAGCGGAACCGGGGGTATAACTAATGAAAAACTGTTTTTT
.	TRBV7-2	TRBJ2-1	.	CASSLGLNEQFF	TGTGCCAGCAGCTTAGGGTTGAATGAGCAGTTCTTC
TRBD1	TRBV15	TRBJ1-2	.	CATSGTPDRVTGYTF	TGTGCCACCAGCGGGACCCCGGACAGGGTTACTGGCTACACCTTC
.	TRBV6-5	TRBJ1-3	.	CASSYSGLSGNTIYF	TGTGCCAGCAGTTACTCCGGGCTCTCTGGAAACACCATATATTTT
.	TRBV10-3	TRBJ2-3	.	CAIREGVVFTDTQYF	TGTGCCATCAGGGAAGGGGTCGTATTCACAGATACGCAGTATTTT
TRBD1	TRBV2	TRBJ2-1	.	CASSVLGQVCFF	TGTGCCAGCAGTGTACTGGGACAGGTATGCTTCTTC
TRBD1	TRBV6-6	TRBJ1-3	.	CASRDRGFLSGNTIYF	TGTGCCAGCCGGGACAGGGGGTTTTTGTCTGGAAACACCATATATTTT